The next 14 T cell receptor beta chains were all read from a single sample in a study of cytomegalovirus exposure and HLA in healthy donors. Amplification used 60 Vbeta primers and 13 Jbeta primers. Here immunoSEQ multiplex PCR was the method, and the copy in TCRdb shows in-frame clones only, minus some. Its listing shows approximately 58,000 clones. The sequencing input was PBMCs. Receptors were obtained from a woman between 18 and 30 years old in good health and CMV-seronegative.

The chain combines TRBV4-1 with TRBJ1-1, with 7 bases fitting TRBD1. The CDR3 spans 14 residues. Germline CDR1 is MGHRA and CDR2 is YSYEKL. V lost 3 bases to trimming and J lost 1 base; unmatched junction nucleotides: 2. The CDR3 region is CASSQTGPNTEAFF. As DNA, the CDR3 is TGCGCCAGCAGCCAGACAGGGCCGAACACTGAAGCTTTCTTT.

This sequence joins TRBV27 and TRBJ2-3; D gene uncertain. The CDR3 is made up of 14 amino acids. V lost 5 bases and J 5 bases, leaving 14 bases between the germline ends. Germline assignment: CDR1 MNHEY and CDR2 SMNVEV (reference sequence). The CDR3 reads CASSPEATEDTQYF. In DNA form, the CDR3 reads TGTGCCAGCAGTCCTGAGGCGACGGAAGATACGCAGTATTTT.

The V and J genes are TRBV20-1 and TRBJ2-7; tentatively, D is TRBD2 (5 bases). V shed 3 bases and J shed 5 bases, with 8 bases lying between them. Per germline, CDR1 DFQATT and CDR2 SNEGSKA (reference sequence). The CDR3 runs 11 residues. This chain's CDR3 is CSASLGDEQYF. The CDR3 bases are TGCAGTGCTAGCCTCGGGGACGAGCAGTACTTC.

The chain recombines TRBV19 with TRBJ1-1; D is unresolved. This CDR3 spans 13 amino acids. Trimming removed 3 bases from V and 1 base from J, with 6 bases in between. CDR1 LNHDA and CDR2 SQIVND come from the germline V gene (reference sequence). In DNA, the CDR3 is TGTGCCAGTAGTATGTCAGGGAACACTGAAGCTTTCTTT. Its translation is CASSMSGNTEAFF.

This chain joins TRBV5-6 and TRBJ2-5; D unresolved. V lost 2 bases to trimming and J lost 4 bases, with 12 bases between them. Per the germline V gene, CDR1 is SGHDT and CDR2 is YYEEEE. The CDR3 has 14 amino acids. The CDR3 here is CASSFLSGTETQYF. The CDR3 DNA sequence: TGTGCCAGCAGCTTTCTTTCTGGCACAGAGACCCAGTACTTC.

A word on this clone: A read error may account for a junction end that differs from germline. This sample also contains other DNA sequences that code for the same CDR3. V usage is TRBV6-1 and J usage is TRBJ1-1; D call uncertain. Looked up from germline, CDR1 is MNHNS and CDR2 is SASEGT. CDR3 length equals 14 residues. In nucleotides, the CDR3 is TGTGCCAGCAGTACCCTGCGGGCTGGCACTGAAGCCTTCTTT. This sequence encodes CASSTLRAGTEAFF.

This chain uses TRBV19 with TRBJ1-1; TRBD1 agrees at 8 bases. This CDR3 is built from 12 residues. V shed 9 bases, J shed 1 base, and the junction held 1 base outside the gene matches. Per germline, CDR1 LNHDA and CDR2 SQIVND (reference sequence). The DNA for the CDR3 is TGTGCCAGCGACAGGGGGAACACTGAAGCTTTCTTT. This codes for CASDRGNTEAFF.

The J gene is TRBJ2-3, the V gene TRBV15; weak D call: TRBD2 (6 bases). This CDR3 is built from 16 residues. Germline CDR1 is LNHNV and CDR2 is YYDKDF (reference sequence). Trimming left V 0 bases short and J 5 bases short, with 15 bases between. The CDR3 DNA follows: TGTGCCACCAGCAGAGAACCCCCTAGCGCCGGAGATACGCAGTATTTT. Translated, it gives CATSREPPSAGDTQYF.

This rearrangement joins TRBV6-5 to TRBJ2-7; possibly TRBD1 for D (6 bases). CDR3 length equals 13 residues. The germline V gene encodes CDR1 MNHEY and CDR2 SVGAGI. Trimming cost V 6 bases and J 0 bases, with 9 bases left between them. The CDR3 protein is CASRSTGSYEQYF. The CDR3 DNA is TGTGCCAGCAGATCGACAGGCTCCTACGAGCAGTACTTC.

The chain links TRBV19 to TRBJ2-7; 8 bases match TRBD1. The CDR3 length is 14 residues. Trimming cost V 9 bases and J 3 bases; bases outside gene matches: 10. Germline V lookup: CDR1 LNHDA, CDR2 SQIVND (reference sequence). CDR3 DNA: TGTGCCAGCACAGGGGGGCAGAATAACTACGAGCAGTACTTC. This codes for CASTGGQNNYEQYF.

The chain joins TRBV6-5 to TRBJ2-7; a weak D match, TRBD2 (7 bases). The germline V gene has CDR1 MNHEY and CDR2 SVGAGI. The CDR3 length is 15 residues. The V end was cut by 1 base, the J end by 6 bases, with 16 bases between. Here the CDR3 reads CASSYFSGTHFEQYF. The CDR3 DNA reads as TGTGCCAGCAGTTACTTCAGCGGGACACACTTCGAGCAGTACTTC.

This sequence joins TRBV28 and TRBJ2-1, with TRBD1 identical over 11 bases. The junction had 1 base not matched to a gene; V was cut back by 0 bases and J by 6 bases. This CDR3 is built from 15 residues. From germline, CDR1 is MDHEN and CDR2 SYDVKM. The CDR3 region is CASSLWGQGGNEQFF. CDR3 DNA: TGTGCCAGCAGTTTATGGGGACAGGGGGGCAATGAGCAGTTCTTC. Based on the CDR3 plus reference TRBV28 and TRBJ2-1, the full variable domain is DVKVTQSSRYLVKRTGEKVFLECVQDMDHENMFWYRQDPGLGLRLIYFSYDVKMKEKGDIPEGYSVSREKKERFSLILESASTNQTSMYLCASSLWGQGGNEQFFGPGTRLTVL.

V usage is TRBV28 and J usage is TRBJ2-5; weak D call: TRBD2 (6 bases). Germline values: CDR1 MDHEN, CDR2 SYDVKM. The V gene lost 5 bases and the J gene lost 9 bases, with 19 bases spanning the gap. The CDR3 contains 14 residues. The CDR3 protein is CASSPASALGAQYF. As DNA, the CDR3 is TGTGCCAGCAGTCCAGCTAGCGCCCTGGGGGCCCAGTACTTC. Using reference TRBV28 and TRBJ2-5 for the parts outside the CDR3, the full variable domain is DVKVTQSSRYLVKRTGEKVFLECVQDMDHENMFWYRQDPGLGLRLIYFSYDVKMKEKGDIPEGYSVSREKKERFSLILESASTNQTSMYLCASSPASALGAQYFGPGTRLLVL.

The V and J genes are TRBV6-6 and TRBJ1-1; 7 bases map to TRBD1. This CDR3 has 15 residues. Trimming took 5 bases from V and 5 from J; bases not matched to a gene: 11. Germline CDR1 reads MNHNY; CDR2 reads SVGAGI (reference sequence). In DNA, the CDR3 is TGTGCCAGCAGTATAACAGGGGTCGGTAGGACTGAAGCTTTCTTT. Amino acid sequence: CASSITGVGRTEAFF.